This TCR beta chain comes out of a study of beta chain features in type 1 diabetes. The study, taken as a whole, reports: Type 1 diabetes patients had moderately but significantly shorter TCRB CDR3s in all four CD4+ subsets.

V gave up 4 bases and J gave up 3 bases, with 9 bases separating them. Germline assignment: CDR1 SQVTM and CDR2 ANQGSEA. The CDR3 extends over 12 amino acids. Reverse transcribing all isolated RNA meant expressed TCRB transcripts were sequenced. Sequencing of naive, central memory and regulatory T cell samples gave an average of around 4 million reads. TCRdb's copy holds only in-frame clones and misses some; the assay was immunoSEQ multiplex PCR. The sample contains more than 550,000 clones, more than 13% of which appear only once. This clone has a handful of counts. The antigen remains unidentified. The TCR originated in a man in his late teens or twenties with type 1 diabetes. The sequenced sample consisted of naive CD4+ T cells from blood. This sequence joins TRBV29-1 and TRBJ1-2, with a weak D call TRBD1 (5 bases). CDR3 coding DNA: TGCAGCGTTGGCAGGGATTACTATGGCTACACCTTC. It encodes CSVGRDYYGYTF.